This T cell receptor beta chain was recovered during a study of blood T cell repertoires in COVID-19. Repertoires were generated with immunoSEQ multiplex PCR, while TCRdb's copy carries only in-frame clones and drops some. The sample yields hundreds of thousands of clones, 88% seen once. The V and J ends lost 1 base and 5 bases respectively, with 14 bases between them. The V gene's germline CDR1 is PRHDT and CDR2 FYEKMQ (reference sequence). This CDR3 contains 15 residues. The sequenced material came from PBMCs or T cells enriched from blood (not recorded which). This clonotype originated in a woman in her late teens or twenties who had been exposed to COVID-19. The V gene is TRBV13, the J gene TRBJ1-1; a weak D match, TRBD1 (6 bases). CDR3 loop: CASSLVLGAATEAFF. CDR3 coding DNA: TGTGCCAGCAGCTTAGTTCTGGGGGCAGCGACTGAAGCTTTCTTT.